This T cell receptor beta chain appears in the sequencing data of a study of spatial heterogeneity in lung cancer. Study as a whole: Alpha-chain sequences were consistently detected in smaller numbers than beta-chain sequences.

Study results and caveats: Tumors with more nonsynonymous mutations had more expanded intratumoral alpha and beta TCRs. Roughly 6.6% of tumor T cells for alpha chains and approximately 13% for beta chains were estimated to be covered.

Using its own MiXCR run on the 5' RACE reads, TCRdb lists one record per CDR3 protein. The sample gives 20,000 to 30,000 distinct CDR3 sequences, under 9% of which show up once; roughly 8% is in the top ten. The table lists this clonotype with many counts. Its specificity is unknown. Germline CDR1 MNHEY, CDR2 SMNVEV (reference sequence). Trimming cost V 7 bases and J 1 base, with 19 bases left between them. This CDR3 is built from 16 residues. Noted time point: sample taken at primary tumor resection. The chain is built from TRBV27 and TRBJ1-1, with a weak D call TRBD1 (5 bases). This sample comprised lung tumor tissue, obtained at surgery. The clonotype originates from a male donor with early-stage non-small cell lung cancer. CDR3 region: CASTPREGATNTEAFF. DNA of the CDR3: TGTGCCAGCACCCCCCGAGAAGGGGCTACGAACACTGAAGCTTTCTTT.